The source of this T cell receptor beta chain is a study of shared clonotypes between healthy human individuals. The V end lost 2 bases, the J end lost 3 bases, and 8 bases lay between the germline ends. The germline CDR1 and CDR2 sequences are SGHDT and YYEEEE. The CDR3 runs to 13 residues. Assay: immunoSEQ multiplex PCR; the TCRdb copy retains only in-frame clones and omits some. This table holds fewer than 550,000 clones, roughly 85% found once. There were no recent acute infections or vaccinations among the donors, who were healthy HIV-negative adults. Input material: PBMCs. This clonotype originated in a woman in her forties in good health. Some clones in this sample may be carry-over from other donors' samples. The rearrangement uses TRBV5-6 and TRBJ1-2, with D possibly being TRBD1 (5 bases). The CDR3, as DNA: TGTGCCAGCAGCTTCCAGGGCGACTATGGCTACACCTTC. Translating it yields CASSFQGDYGYTF.